This T cell receptor beta chain was recovered during a study of Tregs in tolerant kidney transplant recipients. Assay used: immunoSEQ multiplex PCR; TCRdb lists only in-frame clones, some missing. The table records under 100,000 clones, roughly nine tenths of them present only once. Overall study findings and caveats: Validation in larger populations is needed because few patients were studied. Biological reproducibility was not directly addressed, but technical replication error appeared minimal. Activated donor B cell expansion appeared to reveal the most relevant donor-specific TCRbeta repertoire.

Unstimulated regulatory T cells (CD4+CD25+CD127-), CD4+CD25- non-regulatory cells, CD4 and CD8 cells were FACS-sorted from thawed PBMCs. Notes on this clone: The antigen is unknown.

The germline V and J ends were trimmed by 6 bases and 4 bases, with 12 bases remaining between them. Looked up from germline, CDR1 is SQVTM and CDR2 is ANQGSEA. This CDR3 contains 12 residues. The receptor comes from a human donor in good health. The sequencing input was CD8+ T cells from blood. The rearrangement links TRBV29-1 to TRBJ1-2, with D possibly TRBD1 on 6 matching bases. CDR3: CSVTGKAYGYTF. CDR3 DNA: TGCAGCGTGACAGGTAAAGCCTATGGCTACACCTTC.